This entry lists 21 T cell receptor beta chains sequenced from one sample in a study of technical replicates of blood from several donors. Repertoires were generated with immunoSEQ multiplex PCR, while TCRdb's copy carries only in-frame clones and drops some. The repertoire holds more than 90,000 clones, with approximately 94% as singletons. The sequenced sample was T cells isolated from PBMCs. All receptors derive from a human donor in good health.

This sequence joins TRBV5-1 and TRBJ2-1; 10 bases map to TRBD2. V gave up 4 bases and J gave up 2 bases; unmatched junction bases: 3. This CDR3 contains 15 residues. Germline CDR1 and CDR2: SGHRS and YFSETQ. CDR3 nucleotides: TGCGCCAGCAGCATCAGCGGGGGGGCCTACAATGAGCAGTTCTTC. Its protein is CASSISGGAYNEQFF.

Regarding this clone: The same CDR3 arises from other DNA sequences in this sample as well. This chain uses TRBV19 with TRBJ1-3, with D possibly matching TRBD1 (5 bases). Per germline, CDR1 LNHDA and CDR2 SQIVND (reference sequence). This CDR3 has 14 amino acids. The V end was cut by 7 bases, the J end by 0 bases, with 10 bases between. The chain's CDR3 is CASTGGDSGNTIYF. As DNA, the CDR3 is TGTGCCAGTACGGGGGGGGACTCTGGAAACACCATATATTTT. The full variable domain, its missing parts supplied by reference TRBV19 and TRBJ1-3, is DGGITQSPKYLFRKEGQNVTLSCEQNLNHDAMYWYRQDPGQGLRLIYYSQIVNDFQKGDIAEGYSVSREKKESFPLTVTSAQKNPTAFYLCASTGGDSGNTIYFGEGSWLTVV.

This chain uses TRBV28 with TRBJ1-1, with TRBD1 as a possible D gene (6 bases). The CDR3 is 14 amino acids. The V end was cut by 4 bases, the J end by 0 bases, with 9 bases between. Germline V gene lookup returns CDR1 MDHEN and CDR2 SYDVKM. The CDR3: CASSSDSMNTEAFF. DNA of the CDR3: TGTGCCAGCAGTTCGGACAGCATGAACACTGAAGCTTTCTTT.

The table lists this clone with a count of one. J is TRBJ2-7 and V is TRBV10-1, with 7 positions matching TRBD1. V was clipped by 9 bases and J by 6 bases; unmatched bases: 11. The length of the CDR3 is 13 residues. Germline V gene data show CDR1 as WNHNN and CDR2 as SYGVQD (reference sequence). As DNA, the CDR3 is TGCGCCAGTCCCGGGACAGACCTTCGCGAGCAGTACTTC. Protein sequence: CASPGTDLREQYF.

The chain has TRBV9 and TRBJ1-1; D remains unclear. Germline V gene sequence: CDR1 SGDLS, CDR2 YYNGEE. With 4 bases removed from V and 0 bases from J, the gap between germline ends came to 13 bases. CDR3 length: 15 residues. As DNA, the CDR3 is TGTGCCAGCAGCAGAAGTAGTCTTATGAACACTGAAGCTTTCTTT. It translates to CASSRSSLMNTEAFF.

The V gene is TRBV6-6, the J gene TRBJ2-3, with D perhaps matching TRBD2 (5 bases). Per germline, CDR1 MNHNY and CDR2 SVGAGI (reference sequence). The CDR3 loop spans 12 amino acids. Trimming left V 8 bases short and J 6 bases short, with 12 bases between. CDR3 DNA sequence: TGTGCCAGCGGGAGAGGTTTGGATACGCAGTATTTT. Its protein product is CASGRGLDTQYF.

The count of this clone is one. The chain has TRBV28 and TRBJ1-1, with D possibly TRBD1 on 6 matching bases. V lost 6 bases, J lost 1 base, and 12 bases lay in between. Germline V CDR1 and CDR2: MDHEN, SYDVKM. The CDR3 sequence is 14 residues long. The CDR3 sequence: CASRRDRPNTEAFF. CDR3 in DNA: TGTGCCAGCAGGAGAGACAGGCCGAACACTGAAGCTTTCTTT.

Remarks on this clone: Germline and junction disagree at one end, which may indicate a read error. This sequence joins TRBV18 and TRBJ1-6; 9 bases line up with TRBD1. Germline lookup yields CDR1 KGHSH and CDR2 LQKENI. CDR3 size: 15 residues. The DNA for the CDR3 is TGTGCCAGTTCACCAGCGGGACAGGGTGATTCACCCCTCCACTTT. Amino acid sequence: CASSPAGQGDSPLHF.

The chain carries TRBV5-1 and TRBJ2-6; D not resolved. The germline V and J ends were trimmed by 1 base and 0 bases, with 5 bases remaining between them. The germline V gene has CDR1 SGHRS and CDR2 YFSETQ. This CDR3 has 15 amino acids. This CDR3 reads CASSLTGSGANVLTF. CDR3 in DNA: TGCGCCAGCAGCTTGACCGGCTCTGGGGCCAACGTCCTGACTTTC.

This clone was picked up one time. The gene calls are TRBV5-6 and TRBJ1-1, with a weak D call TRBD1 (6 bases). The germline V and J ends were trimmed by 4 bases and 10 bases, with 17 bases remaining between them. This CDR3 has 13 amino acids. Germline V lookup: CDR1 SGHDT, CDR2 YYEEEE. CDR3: CASSPGHGLGAFF. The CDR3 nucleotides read TGTGCCAGCAGCCCGGGACACGGCCTGGGAGCTTTCTTT.

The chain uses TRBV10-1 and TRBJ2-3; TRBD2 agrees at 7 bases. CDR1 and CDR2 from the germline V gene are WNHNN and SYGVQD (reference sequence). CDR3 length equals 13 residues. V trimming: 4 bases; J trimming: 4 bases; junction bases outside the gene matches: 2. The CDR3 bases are TGCGCCAGCAGTGCAGCGGGATCAGATACGCAGTATTTT. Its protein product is CASSAAGSDTQYF.

CDR3 sequence reads: CASSPPSVLYNEQFF. CDR3 bases: TGTGCCAGCTCACCACCTAGCGTCCTATACAATGAGCAGTTCTTC. The genes are TRBV18 and TRBJ2-1, with a possible D match to TRBD2 (5 bases). Germline-derived CDR1 and CDR2 are KGHSH and LQKENI. The CDR3 sequence is 15 residues long. Trimming pared 0 bases from V and 4 bases from J, leaving 10 bases between.

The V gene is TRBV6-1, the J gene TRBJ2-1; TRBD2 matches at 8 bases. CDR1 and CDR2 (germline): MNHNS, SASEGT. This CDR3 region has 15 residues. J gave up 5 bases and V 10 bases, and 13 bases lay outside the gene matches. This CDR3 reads CATILVAGSHNEQFF. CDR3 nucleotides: TGTGCCACCATTTTGGTAGCGGGATCCCACAATGAGCAGTTCTTC.

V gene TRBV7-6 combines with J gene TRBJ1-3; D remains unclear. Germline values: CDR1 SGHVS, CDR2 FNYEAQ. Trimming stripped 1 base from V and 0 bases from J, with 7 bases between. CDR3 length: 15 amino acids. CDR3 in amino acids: CASSLDWSSGNTIYF. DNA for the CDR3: TGTGCCAGCAGCTTAGATTGGAGCTCTGGAAACACCATATATTTT. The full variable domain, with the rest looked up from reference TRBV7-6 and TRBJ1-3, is GAGVSQSPRYKVTKRGQDVALRCDPISGHVSLYWYRQALGQGPEFLTYFNYEAQQDKSGLPNDRFSAERPEGSISTLTIQRTEQRDSAMYRCASSLDWSSGNTIYFGEGSWLTVV.

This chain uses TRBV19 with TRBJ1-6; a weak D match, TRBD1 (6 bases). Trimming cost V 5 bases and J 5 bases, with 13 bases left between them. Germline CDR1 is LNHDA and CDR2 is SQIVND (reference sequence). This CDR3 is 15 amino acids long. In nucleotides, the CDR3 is TGTGCCAGTAGTGGCCAGGGGCAGCATAATTCACCCCTCCACTTT. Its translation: CASSGQGQHNSPLHF. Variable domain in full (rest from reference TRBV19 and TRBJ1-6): DGGITQSPKYLFRKEGQNVTLSCEQNLNHDAMYWYRQDPGQGLRLIYYSQIVNDFQKGDIAEGYSVSREKKESFPLTVTSAQKNPTAFYLCASSGQGQHNSPLHFGNGTRLTVT.

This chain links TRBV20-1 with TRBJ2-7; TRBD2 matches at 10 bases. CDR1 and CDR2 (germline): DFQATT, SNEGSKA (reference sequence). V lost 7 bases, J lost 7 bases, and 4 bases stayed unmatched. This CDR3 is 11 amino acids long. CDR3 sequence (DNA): TGCAGTGGGGTGACTAGCGGGGAGCAGTACTTC. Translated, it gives CSGVTSGEQYF.

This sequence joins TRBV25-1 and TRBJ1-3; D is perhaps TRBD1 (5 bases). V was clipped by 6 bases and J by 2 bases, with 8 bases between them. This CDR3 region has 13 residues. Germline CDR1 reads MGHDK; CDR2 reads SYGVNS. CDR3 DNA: TGTGCCAGCAGGGGGGGACCTGGAAACACCATATATTTT. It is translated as CASRGGPGNTIYF.

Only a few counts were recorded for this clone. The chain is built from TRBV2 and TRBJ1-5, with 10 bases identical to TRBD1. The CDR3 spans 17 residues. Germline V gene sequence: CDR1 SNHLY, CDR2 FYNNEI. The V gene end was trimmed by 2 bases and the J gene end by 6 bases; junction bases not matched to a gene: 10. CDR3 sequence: CASSERLSTGGRQPQHF. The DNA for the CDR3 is TGTGCCAGCAGTGAAAGGTTGTCGACAGGGGGCCGTCAGCCCCAGCATTTT.

The CDR3 loop is CASRVGVFGTDTQYF. The DNA of the CDR3 is TGTGCCAGTAGGGTAGGGGTCTTTGGCACAGATACGCAGTATTTT. The chain recombines TRBV19 with TRBJ2-3; D might be TRBD1 (5 bases). CDR3 length: 15 residues. Germline V gene lookup returns CDR1 LNHDA and CDR2 SQIVND (reference sequence). Trimming took off 6 bases at V and 1 base at J, with 14 bases between the two ends.

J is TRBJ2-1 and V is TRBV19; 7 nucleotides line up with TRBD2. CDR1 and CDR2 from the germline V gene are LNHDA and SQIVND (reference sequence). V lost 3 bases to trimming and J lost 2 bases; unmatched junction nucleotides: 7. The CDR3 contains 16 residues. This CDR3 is CASSIFPGGTYNEQFF. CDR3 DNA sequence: TGTGCCAGTAGTATTTTTCCGGGAGGTACCTACAATGAGCAGTTCTTC.

The CDR3 DNA reads TGCGCCAGCAGCCAACGTCCCAGCGTAGAGGAGCAGTTCTTC. Translated: CASSQRPSVEEQFF. The rearrangement joins TRBV4-1 to TRBJ2-1; D is unclear. The length of the CDR3 is 14 residues. V was trimmed by 2 bases and J by 10 bases, leaving 15 bases between them. The germline CDR1 and CDR2 sequences are MGHRA and YSYEKL.